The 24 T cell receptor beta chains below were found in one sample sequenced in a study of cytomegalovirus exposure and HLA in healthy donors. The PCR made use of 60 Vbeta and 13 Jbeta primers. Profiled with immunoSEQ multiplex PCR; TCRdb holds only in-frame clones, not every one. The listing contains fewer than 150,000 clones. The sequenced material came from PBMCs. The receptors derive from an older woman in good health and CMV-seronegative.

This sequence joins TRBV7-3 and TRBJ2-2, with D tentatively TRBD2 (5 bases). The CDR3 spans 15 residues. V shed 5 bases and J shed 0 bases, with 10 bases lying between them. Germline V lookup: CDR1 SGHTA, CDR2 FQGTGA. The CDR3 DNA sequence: TGTGCCAGCAGCAAAGGAGGAGCGAACACCGGGGAGCTGTTTTTT. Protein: CASSKGGANTGELFF.

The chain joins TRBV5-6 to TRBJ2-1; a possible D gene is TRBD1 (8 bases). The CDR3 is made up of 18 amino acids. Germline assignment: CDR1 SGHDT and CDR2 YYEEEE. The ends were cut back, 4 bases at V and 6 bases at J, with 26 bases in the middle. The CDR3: CASSRFLRTGPGGNEQFF. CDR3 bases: TGTGCCAGCAGCCGATTTCTGAGGACAGGGCCGGGGGGCAATGAGCAGTTCTTC.

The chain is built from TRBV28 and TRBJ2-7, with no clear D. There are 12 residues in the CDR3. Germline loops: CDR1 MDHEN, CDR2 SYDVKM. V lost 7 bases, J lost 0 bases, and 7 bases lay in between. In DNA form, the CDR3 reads TGTGCCAGCACTTCCCCCTCCTACGAGCAGTACTTC. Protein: CASTSPSYEQYF.

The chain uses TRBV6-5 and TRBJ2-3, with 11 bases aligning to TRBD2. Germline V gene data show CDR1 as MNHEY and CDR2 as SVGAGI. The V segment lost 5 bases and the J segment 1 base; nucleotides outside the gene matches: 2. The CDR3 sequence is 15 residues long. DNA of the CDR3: TGTGCCAGCAGTATTAGCGGGAGGGGCACAGATACGCAGTATTTT. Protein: CASSISGRGTDTQYF.

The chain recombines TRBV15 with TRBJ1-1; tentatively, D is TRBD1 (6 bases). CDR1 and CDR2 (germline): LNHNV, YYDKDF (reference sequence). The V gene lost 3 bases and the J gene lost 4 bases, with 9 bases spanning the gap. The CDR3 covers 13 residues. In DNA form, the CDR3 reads TGTGCCACCAGCAGTGACAGGCCCACTGAAGCTTTCTTT. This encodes CATSSDRPTEAFF. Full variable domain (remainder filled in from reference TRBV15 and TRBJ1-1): DAMVIQNPRYQVTQFGKPVTLSCSQTLNHNVMYWYQQKSSQAPKLLFHYYDKDFNNEADTPDNFQSRRPNTSFCFLDIRSPGLGDTAMYLCATSSDRPTEAFFGQGTRLTVV.

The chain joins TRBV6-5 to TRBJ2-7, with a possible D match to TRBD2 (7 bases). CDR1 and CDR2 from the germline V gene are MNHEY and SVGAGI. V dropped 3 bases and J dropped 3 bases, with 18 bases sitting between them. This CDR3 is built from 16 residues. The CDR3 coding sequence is TGTGCCAGCAGTTATTCTCTGGGGGGGGCTAGCTACGAGCAGTACTTC. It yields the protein CASSYSLGGASYEQYF.

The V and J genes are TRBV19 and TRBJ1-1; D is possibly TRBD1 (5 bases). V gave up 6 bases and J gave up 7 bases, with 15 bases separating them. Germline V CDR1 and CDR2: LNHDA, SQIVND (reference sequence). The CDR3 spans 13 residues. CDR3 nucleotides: TGTGCCAGTAGCCCCAACAGGCGCGGTGAAGCTTTCTTT. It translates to CASSPNRRGEAFF.

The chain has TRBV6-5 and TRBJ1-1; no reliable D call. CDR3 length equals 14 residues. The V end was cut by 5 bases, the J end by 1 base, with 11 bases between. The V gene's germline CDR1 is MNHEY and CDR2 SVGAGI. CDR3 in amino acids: CASSPDYANTEAFF. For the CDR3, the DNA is TGTGCCAGCAGTCCTGACTATGCGAACACTGAAGCTTTCTTT.

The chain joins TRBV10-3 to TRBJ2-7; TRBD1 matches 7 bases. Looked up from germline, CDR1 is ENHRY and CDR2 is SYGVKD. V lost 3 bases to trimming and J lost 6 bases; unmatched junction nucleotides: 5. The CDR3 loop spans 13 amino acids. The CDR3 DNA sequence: TGTGCCATCAGTGACTACAGGGGATCCGAGCAGTACTTC. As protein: CAISDYRGSEQYF.

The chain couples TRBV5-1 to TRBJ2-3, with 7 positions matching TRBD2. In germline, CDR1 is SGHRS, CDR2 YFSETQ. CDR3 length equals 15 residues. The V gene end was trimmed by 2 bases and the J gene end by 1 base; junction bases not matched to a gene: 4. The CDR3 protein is CASSFTGGRTDTQYF. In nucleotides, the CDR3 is TGCGCCAGCAGCTTTACGGGGGGACGCACAGATACGCAGTATTTT.

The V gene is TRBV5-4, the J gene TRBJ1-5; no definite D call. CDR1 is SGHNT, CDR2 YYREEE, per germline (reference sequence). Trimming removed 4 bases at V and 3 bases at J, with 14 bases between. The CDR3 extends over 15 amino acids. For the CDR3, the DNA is TGTGCCAGCAGCACCCGCGAAGCCCCCAATCAGCCCCAGCATTTT. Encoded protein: CASSTREAPNQPQHF.

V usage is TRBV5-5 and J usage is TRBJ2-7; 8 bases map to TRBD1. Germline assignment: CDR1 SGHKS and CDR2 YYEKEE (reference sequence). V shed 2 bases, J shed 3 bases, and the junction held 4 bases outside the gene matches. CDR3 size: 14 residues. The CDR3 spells CASSFMGQDYEQYF. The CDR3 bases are TGTGCCAGCAGCTTTATGGGACAGGACTACGAGCAGTACTTC. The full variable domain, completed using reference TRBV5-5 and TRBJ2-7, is DAGVTQSPTHLIKTRGQQVTLRCSPISGHKSVSWYQQVLGQGPQFIFQYYEKEERGRGNFPDRFSARQFPNYSSELNVNALLLGDSALYLCASSFMGQDYEQYFGPGTRLTVT.

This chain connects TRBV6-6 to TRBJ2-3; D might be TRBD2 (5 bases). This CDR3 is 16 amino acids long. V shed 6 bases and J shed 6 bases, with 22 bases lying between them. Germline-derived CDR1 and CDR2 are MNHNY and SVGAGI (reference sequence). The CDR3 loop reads CASSRPHSPGGDTQYF. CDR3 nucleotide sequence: TGTGCCAGCAGCCGACCGCACAGCCCGGGCGGGGATACGCAGTATTTT.

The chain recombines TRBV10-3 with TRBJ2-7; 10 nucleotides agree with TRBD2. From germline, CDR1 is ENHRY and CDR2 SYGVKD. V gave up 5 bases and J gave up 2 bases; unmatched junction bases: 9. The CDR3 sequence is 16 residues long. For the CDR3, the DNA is TGTGCCATCAGTCGAGCTAGCGGGAGTACCCCCTACGAGCAGTACTTC. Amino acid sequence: CAISRASGSTPYEQYF.

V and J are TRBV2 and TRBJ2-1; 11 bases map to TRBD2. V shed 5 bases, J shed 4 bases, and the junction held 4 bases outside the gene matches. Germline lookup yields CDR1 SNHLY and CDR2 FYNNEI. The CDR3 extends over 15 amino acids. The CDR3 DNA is TGTGCCAGCAGTCAGACTAGCGGGGAGTACAATGAGCAGTTCTTC. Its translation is CASSQTSGEYNEQFF.

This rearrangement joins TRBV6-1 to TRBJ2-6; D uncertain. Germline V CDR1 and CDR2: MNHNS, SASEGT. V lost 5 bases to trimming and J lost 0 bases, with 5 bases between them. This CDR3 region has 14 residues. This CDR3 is CASSPRSGANVLTF. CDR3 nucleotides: TGTGCCAGCAGTCCCCGCTCTGGGGCCAACGTCCTGACTTTC.

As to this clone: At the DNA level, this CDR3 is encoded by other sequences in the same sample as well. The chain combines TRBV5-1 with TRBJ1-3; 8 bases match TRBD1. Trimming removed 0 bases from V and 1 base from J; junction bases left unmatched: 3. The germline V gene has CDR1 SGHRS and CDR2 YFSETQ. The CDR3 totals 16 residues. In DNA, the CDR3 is TGCGCCAGCAGCTTGGGCGGACAGGGTTCTGGAAACACCATATATTTT. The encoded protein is CASSLGGQGSGNTIYF.

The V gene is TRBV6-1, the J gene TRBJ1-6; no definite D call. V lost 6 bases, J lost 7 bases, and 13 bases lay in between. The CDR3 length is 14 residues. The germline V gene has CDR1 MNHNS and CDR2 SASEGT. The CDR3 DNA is TGTGCCAGCAGCACTCGGAGAGAAAATTCACCCCTCCACTTT. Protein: CASSTRRENSPLHF.

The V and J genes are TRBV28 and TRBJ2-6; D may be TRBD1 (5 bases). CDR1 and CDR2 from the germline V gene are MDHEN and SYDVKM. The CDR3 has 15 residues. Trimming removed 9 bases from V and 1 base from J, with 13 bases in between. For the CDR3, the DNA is TGTGCCAGTACCCCGTACAGGTCTGGGGCCAACGTCCTGACTTTC. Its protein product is CASTPYRSGANVLTF.

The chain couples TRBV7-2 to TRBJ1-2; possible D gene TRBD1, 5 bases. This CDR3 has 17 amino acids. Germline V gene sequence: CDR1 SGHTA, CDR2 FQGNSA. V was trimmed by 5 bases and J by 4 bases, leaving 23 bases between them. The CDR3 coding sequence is TGTGCCAGCAGCCCAGGCGACCGTACAGGACGGATCTATGGCTACACCTTC. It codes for CASSPGDRTGRIYGYTF. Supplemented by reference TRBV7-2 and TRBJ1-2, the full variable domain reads GAGVSQSPSNKVTEKGKDVELRCDPISGHTALYWYRQSLGQGLEFLIYFQGNSAPDKSGLPSDRFSAERTGGSVSTLTIQRTQQEDSAVYLCASSPGDRTGRIYGYTFGSGTRLTVV.

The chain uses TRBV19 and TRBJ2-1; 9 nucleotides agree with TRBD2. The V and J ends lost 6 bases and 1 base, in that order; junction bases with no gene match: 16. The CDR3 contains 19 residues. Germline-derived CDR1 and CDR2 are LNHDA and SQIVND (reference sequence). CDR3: CASSHRGDSAGGSYNEQFF. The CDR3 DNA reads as TGTGCCAGTAGCCATCGGGGAGATTCCGCGGGAGGGTCCTACAATGAGCAGTTCTTC. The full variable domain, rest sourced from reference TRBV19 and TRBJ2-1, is DGGITQSPKYLFRKEGQNVTLSCEQNLNHDAMYWYRQDPGQGLRLIYYSQIVNDFQKGDIAEGYSVSREKKESFPLTVTSAQKNPTAFYLCASSHRGDSAGGSYNEQFFGPGTRLTVL.

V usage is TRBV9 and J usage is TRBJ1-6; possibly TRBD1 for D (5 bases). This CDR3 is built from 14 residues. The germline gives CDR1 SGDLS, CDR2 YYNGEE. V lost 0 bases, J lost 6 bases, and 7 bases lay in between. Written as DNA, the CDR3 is TGTGCCAGCAGCGTAGACCAGGGTAATTCACCCCTCCACTTT. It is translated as CASSVDQGNSPLHF.

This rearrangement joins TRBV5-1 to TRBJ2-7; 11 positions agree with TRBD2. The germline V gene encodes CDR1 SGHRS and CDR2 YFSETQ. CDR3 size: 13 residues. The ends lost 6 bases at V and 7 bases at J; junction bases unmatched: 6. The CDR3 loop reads CASKLAGAPEQYF. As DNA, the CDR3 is TGCGCCAGCAAACTAGCGGGAGCCCCTGAGCAGTACTTC.

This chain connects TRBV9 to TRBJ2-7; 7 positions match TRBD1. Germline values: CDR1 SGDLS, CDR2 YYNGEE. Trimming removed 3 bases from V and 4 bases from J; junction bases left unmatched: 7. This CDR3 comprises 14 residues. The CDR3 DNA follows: TGTGCCAGCAGCGCACGGGACAGTGTTTACGAGCAGTACTTC. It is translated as CASSARDSVYEQYF.